The T cell receptor (beta chain) under discussion was sequenced for a study of blood T cells in healthy people across ages. There are 14 residues in the CDR3. CDR1 and CDR2 from the germline V gene are SGHTA and FQGNSA. V shed 2 bases, J shed 7 bases, and the junction held 4 bases outside the gene matches. Sample-barcoded 5' priming and a J-beta primer mix drove a second PCR of roughly 7 to 11 cycles. TCRdb analysed the 5' RACE reads with MiXCR anew, one entry per CDR3 protein. The sample gives about 2 million distinct CDR3 sequences, around 50% of which show up once; 2.1% is in the top ten. This clonotype was counted a few times.

The rearrangement uses TRBV7-2 and TRBJ1-4; TRBD1 agrees at 7 bases. This receptor was obtained from a woman between 40 and 55 years old in good health. Sequencing was carried out using blood. For the CDR3, the DNA is TGTGCCAGCAGCTTAAGGGGGCCCCGTGAAAAACTGTTTTTT. It is translated as CASSLRGPREKLFF.